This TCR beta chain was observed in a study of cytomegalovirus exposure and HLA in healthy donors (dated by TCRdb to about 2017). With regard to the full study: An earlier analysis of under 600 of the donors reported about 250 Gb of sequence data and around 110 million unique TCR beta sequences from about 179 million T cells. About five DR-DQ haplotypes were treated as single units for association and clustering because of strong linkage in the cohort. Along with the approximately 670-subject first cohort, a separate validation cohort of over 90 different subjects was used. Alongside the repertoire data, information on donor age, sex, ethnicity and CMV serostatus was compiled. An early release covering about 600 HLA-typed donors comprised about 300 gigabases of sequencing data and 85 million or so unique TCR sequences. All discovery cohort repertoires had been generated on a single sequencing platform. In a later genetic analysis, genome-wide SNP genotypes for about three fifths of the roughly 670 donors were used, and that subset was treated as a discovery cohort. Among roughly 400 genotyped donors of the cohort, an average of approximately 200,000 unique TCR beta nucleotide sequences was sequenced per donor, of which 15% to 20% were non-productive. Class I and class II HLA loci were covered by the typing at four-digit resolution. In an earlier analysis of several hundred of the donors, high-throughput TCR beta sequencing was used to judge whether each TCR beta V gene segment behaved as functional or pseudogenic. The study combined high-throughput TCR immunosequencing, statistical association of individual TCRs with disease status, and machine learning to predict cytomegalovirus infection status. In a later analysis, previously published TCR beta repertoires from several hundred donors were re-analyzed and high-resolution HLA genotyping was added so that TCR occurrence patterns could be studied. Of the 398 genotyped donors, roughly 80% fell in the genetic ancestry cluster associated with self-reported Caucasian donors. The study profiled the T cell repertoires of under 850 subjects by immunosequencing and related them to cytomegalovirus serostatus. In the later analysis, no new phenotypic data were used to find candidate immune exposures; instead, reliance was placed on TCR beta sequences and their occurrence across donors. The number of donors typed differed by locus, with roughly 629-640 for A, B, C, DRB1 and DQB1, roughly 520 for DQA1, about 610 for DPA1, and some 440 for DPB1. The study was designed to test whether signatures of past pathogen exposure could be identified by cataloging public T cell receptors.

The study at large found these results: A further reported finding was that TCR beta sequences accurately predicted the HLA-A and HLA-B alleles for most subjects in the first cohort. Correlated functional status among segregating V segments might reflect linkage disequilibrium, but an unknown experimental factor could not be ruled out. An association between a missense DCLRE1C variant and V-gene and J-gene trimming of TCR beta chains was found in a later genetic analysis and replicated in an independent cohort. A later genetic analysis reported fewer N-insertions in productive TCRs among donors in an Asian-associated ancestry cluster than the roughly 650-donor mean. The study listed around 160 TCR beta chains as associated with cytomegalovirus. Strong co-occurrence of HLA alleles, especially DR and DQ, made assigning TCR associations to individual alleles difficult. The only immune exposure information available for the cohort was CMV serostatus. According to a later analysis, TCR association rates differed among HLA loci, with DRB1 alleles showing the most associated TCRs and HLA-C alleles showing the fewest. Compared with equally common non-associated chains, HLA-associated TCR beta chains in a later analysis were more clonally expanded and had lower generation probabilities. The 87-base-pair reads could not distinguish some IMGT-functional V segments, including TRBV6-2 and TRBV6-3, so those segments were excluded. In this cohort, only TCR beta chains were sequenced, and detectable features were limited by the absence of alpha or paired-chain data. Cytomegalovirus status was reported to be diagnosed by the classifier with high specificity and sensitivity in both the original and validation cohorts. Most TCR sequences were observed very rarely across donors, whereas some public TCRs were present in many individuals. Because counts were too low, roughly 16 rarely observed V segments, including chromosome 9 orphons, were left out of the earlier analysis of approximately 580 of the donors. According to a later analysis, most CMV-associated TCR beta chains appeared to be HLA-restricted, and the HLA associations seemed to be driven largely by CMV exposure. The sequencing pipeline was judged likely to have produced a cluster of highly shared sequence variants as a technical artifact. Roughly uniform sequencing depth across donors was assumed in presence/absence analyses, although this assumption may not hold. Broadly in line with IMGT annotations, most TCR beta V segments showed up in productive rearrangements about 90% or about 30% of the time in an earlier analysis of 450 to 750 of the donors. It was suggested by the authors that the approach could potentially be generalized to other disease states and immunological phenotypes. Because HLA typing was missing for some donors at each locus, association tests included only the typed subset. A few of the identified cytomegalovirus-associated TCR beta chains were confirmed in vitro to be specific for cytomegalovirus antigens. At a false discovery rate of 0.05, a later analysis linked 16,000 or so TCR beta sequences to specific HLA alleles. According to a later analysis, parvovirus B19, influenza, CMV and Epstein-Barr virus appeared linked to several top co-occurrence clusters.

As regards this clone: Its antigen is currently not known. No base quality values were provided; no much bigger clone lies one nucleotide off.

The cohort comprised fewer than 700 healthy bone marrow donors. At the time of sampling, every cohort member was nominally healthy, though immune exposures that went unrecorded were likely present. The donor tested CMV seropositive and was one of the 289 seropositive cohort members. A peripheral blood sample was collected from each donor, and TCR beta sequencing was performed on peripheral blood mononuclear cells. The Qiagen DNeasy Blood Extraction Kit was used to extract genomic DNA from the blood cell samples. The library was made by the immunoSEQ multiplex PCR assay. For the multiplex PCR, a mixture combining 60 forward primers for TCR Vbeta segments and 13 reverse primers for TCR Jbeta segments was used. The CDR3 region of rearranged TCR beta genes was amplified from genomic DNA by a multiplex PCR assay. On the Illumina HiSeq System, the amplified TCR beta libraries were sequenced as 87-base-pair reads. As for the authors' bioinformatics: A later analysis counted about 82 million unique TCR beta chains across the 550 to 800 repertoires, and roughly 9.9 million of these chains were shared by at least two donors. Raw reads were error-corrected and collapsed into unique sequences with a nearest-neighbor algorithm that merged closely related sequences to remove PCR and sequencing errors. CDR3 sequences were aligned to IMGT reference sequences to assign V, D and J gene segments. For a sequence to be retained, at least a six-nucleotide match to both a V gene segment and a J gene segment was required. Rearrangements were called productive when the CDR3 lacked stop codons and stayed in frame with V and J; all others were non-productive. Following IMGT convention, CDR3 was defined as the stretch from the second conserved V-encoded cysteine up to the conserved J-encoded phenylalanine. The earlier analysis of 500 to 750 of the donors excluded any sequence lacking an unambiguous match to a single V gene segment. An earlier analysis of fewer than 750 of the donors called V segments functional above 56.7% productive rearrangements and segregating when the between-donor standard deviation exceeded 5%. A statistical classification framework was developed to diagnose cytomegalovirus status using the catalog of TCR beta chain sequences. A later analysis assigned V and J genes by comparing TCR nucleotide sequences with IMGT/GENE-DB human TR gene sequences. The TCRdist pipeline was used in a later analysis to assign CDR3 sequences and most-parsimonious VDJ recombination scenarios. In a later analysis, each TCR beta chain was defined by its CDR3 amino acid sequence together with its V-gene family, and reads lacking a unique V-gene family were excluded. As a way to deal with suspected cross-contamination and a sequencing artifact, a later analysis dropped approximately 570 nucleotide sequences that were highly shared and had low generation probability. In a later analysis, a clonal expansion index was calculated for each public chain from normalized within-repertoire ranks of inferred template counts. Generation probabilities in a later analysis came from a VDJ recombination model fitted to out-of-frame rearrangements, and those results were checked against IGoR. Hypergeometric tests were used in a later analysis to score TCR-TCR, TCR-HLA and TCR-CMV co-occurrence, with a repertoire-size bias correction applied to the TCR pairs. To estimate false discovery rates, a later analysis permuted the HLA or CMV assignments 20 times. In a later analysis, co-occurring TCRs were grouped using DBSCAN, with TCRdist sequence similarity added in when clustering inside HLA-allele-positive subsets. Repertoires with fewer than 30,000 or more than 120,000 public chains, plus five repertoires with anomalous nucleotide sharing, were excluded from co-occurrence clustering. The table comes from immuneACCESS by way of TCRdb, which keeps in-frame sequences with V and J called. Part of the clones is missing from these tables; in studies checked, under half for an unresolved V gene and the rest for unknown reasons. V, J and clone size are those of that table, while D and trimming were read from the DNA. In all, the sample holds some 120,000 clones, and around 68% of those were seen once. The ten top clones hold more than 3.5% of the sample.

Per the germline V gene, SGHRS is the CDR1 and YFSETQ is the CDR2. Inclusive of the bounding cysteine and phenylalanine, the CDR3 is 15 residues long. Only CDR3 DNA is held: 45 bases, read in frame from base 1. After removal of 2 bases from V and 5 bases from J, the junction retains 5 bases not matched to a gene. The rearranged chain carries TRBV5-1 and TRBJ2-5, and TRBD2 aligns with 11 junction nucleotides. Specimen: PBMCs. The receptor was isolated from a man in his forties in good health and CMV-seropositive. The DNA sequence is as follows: TGCGCCAGCAGCTTAACTAGCGGGAGCGGGGAGACCCAGTACTTC. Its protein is CASSLTSGSGETQYF.